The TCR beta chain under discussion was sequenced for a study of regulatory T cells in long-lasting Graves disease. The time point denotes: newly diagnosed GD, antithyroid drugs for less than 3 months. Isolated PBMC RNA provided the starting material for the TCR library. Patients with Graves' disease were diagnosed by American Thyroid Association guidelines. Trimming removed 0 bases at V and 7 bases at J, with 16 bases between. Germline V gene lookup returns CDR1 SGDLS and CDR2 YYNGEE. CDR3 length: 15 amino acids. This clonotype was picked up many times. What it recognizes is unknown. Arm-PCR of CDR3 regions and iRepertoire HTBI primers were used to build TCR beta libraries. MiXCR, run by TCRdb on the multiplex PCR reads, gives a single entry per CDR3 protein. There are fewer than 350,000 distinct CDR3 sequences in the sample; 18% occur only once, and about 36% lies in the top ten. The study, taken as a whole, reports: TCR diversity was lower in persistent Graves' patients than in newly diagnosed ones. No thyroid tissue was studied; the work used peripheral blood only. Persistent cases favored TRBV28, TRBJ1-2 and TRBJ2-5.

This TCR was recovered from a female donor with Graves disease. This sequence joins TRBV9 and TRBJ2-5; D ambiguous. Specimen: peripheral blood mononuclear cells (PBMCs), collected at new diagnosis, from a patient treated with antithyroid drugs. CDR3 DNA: TGTGCCAGCAGCGTAGAACAGTCTGAAGTGGGGACCCAGTACTTC. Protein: CASSVEQSEVGTQYF.